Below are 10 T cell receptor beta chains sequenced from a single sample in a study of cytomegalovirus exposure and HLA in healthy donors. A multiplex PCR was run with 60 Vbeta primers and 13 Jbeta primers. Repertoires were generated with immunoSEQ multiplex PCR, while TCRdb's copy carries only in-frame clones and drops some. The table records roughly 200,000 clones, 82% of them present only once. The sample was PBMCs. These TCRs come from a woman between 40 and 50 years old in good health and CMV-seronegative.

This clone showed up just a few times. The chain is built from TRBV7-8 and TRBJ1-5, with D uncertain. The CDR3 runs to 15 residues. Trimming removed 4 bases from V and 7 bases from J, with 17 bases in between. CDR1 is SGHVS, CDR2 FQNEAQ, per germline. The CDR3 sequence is CASSWALGRGQPQHF. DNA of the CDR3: TGTGCCAGCAGCTGGGCCTTGGGGAGAGGGCAGCCCCAGCATTTT. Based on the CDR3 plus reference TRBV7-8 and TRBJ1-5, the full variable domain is GAGVSQSPRYKVAKRGQDVALRCDPISGHVSLFWYQQALGQGPEFLTYFQNEAQLDKSGLPSDRFFAERPEGSVSTLKIQRTQQEDSAVYLCASSWALGRGQPQHFGDGTRLSIL.

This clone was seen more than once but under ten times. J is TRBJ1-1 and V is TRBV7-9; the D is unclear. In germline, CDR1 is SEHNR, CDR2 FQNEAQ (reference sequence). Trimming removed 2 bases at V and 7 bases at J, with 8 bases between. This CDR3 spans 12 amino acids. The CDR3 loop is CASSLSGDEAFF. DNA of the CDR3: TGTGCCAGCAGCTTATCCGGGGATGAAGCTTTCTTT. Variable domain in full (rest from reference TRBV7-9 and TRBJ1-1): DTGVSQNPRHKITKRGQNVTFRCDPISEHNRLYWYRQTLGQGPEFLTYFQNEAQLEKSRLLSDRFSAERPKGSFSTLEIQRTEQGDSAMYLCASSLSGDEAFFGQGTRLTVV.

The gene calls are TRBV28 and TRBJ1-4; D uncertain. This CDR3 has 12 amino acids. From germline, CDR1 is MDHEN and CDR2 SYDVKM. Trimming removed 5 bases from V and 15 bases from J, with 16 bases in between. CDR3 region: CASSLGLTAVFF. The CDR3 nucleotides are TGTGCCAGCAGTCTTGGACTGACTGCGGTGTTTTTT.

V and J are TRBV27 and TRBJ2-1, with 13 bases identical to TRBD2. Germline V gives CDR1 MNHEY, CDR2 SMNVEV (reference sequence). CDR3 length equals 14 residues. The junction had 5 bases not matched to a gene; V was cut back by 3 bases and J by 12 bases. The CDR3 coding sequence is TGTGCCAGCAGTTTTACTAGCGGGAGGGGATGGCAGTTCTTC. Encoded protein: CASSFTSGRGWQFF.

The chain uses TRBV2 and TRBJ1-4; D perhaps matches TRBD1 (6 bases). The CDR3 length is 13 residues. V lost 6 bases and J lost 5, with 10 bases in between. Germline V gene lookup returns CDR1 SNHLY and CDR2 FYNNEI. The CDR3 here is CASSIQGNEKLFF. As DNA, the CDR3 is TGTGCCAGCAGCATCCAGGGGAATGAAAAACTGTTTTTT.

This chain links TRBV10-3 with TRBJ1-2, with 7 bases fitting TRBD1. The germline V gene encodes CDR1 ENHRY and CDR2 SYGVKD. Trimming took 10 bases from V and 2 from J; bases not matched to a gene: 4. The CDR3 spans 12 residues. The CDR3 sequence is CATGQENYGYTF. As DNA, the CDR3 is TGTGCCACCGGACAGGAGAACTATGGCTACACCTTC.

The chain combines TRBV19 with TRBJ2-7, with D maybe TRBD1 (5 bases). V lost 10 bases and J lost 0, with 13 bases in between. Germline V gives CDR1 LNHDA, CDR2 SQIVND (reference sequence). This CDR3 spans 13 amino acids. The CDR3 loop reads CATQGDNSYEQYF. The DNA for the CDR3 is TGTGCCACTCAGGGCGACAACTCCTACGAGCAGTACTTC.

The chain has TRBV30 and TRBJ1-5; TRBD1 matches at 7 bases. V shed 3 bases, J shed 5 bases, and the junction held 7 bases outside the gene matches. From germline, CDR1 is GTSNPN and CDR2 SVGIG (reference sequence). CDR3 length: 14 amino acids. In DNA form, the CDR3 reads TGTGCCTGGAGGGGGCAGGGGGGACATCAGCCCCAGCATTTT. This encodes CAWRGQGGHQPQHF.

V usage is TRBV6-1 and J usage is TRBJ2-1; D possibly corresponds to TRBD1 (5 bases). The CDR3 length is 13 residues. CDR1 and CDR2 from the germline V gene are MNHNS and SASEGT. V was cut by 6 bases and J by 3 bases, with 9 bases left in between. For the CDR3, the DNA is TGTGCCAGCAGCGACAGTGTCTACAATGAGCAGTTCTTC. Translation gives CASSDSVYNEQFF.

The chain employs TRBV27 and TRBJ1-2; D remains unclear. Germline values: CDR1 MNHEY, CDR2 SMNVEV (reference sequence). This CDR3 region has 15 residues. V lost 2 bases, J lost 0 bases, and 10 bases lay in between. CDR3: CASSLAAHSNYGYTF. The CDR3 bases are TGTGCCAGCAGTTTAGCGGCCCATTCTAACTATGGCTACACCTTC.